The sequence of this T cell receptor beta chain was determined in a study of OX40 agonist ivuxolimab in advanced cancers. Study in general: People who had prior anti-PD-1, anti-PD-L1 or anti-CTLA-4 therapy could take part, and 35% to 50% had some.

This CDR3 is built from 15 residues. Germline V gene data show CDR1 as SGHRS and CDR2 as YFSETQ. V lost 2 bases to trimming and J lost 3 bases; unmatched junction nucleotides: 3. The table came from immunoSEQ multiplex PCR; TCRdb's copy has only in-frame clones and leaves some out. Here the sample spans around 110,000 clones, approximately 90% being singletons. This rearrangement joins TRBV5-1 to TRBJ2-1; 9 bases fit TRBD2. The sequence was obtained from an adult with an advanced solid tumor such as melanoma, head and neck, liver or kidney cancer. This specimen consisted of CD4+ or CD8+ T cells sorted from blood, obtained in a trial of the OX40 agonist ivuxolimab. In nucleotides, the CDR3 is TGCGCCAGCAGCTTCCTAGCGGGATTCTACAATGAGCAGTTCTTC. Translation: CASSFLAGFYNEQFF.